These T cell receptor beta chains were read from a single sample in a study of blood T cell repertoires in COVID-19. Generated by immunoSEQ multiplex PCR, the TCRdb table keeps only in-frame clones and is missing some. The sample has about 330,000 clones, approximately 86% seen once. The material sequenced was peripheral blood. These receptors came from a man aged 25-40 years with COVID-19, enrolled during active disease. Each CDR3 is given with its conserved first and last residue. D genes are given only for firm matches. Where a row states a size, it is once, few, many or the class of an expanded clone; other rows omit it.

TRBJ1-1	.	TRBV4-2	.	TGTGCCAGCAGCCAAGTGCAAGCCATGAACACTGAAGCTTTCTTT	CASSQVQAMNTEAFF
TRBJ1-2	few	TRBV27	TRBD1	TGTGCCAGCAGTTCGGGACAGGGGGATAGGAACTATGGCTACACCTTC	CASSSGQGDRNYGYTF
TRBJ1-2	.	TRBV7-2	.	TGTGCCAGCAGGGGGGGGGCTAACTATGGCTACACCTTC	CASRGGANYGYTF
TRBJ1-1	many	TRBV6-5	.	TGTGCCAGCAGTTCGGACTACGGGGCCGCTGAAGCTTTCTTT	CASSSDYGAAEAFF
TRBJ2-6	.	TRBV5-1	.	TGCGCCAGCAGCTTGGGGGGGCCTTACACCCCCTCTGGGGCCAACGTCCTGACTTTC	CASSLGGPYTPSGANVLTF
TRBJ1-2	.	TRBV7-2	TRBD1	TGTGCCAGCAGCTTCAACAGGGGGCATGGCTACACCTTC	CASSFNRGHGYTF
TRBJ1-5	.	TRBV5-1	.	TGCGCCAGCAGCTTGGCAGGGATTGGTCAGCCCCAGCATTTT	CASSLAGIGQPQHF
TRBJ2-7	.	TRBV27	.	TGTGCCAGCAGTTTTGACAGGTCCAACGAGCAGTACTTC	CASSFDRSNEQYF
TRBJ2-1	.	TRBV5-1	.	TGCGCCAGCAGCTTGGCCGGAGGGGCGGATGAGCAGTTCTTC	CASSLAGGADEQFF
TRBJ2-7	few	TRBV7-9	.	TGTGCCAGCAGCTTAGAGGCAGGGCCGGAGTACGAGCAGTACTTC	CASSLEAGPEYEQYF
TRBJ2-2	.	TRBV12-5	.	TGTGCTAGTGGTTTGGGAGGTACCGGGGAGCTGTTTTTT	CASGLGGTGELFF
TRBJ1-2	.	TRBV24-1	.	TGTGCCACCAGTGCCGTAAACTATGGCTACACCTTC	CATSAVNYGYTF
TRBJ2-7	few	TRBV12-3/TRBV12-4	.	TGTGCCAGCAGTTTAAGGCCCTCTAGCGAGCAGTACTTC	CASSLRPSSEQYF
TRBJ1-6	.	TRBV9	.	TGTGCCAGCAGCCGGGACACTAATAATTCACCCCTCCACTTT	CASSRDTNNSPLHF
TRBJ2-1	.	TRBV5-1	TRBD2	TGCGCCAGCAGCCCCGGACTAGCGGGGGGTTCTCCGATTTACAATGAGCAGTTCTTC	CASSPGLAGGSPIYNEQFF
TRBJ1-2	.	TRBV11-1	.	TGTGCCAGCAGCCCAAGGACAACCGATGGCTACACCTTC	CASSPRTTDGYTF
TRBJ2-2	.	TRBV7-9	.	TGTGCCAGCAGCTCGGGAAGGACGCCCACCGGGGAGCTGTTTTTT	CASSSGRTPTGELFF
TRBJ1-1	once	TRBV15	.	TGTGCCACCAGCAGAGGTACCGGGACATGGAACACTGAAGCTTTCTTT	CATSRGTGTWNTEAFF
TRBJ2-1	.	TRBV6-2/TRBV6-3	.	TGTGCCAGCAGTTACTCGTCGGGGGTGGGCAATGAGCAGTTCTTC	CASSYSSGVGNEQFF
TRBJ2-5	.	TRBV3-1/TRBV3-2	.	TGTGCCAGCAGCCGCCGAGGGACTCTCCAAGAGACCCAGTACTTC	CASSRRGTLQETQYF
TRBJ1-4	.	TRBV9	TRBD1	TGTGCCAGCAGCTTCCTTTCCGGGACAGAAAATGAAAAACTGTTTTTT	CASSFLSGTENEKLFF
TRBJ2-7	.	TRBV13	.	TGTGCCAGCAGCCCACCGGGGTTAAGCTCCTACGAGCAGTACTTC	CASSPPGLSSYEQYF